This is a list of T cell receptor beta chains from one sample in a study of human T cells and chemical hapten exposure. TCRdb redid the calling of the RACE reads with MiXCR, one entry per CDR3 protein. Of 80,000 to 100,000 distinct CDR3 sequences listed, approximately 11% are singletons. The sequencing used whole blood, collected in connection with sensitization to the hapten diphenylcyclopropenone (DPC). The receptor set was obtained from a woman aged 60-75 years with alopecia areata. Some clones in this sample may be carry-over from other donors' samples. The CDR3 runs from the conserved cysteine through the conserved F or W. Fields, in order: J gene, D gene, clone size, V gene, CDR3 DNA, CDR3 protein. D genes are given only for firm matches. Expanded clones get a size class; other rows say once, few or many, or leave the size out.

>TRBJ2-2|NA|NA|TRBV27
TGTGCCAGCAGATCGTCTTGGGCAGGGGACACCGGGGAGCTGTTTTTT
CASRSSWAGDTGELFF
>TRBJ2-5|TRBD2|few|TRBV20-1
TGCAGTGCTACCGGGACAGGGTCGACTAGCGGGGCCCAAGAGACCCAGTACTTC
CSATGTGSTSGAQETQYF
>TRBJ2-5|NA|many|TRBV7-2
TGTGCCAGCAGTCGACAGGAACGCGAGACCCAGTACTTC
CASSRQERETQYF
>TRBJ2-7|TRBD2|NA|TRBV7-2
TGTGCCAGCAGCCGGACTAGCGGGGAGTACGAGCAGTACTTC
CASSRTSGEYEQYF
>TRBJ1-2|NA|many|TRBV12-3/TRBV12-4
TGTGCCAGCAGTTTATGGGGGGTCGACTATGGCTACACCTTC
CASSLWGVDYGYTF
>TRBJ1-1|NA|NA|TRBV11-1
TGTGCCAGCAGCTTCGTGAGGGGAGACACTGAAGCTTTCTTT
CASSFVRGDTEAFF
>TRBJ1-3|TRBD1|many|TRBV6-6
TGTGCCAGCAGAGAGACAGGGAGCTCTGGAAACACCATATATTTT
CASRETGSSGNTIYF
>TRBJ1-1|NA|many|TRBV5-1
TGCGCCAGCAGCTTGGGGGGGAAGGAGCAAGCTTTCTTT
CASSLGGKEQAFF
>TRBJ1-1|NA|many|TRBV7-2
TGTGCCAGCAGCTTGGACGGACCAATAGAAGCTTTCTTT
CASSLDGPIEAFF
>TRBJ2-5|TRBD2|NA|TRBV5-1
TGCGCCAGCAGCTTGGTCACTAGCGGGGGTCAAGAGACCCAGTACTTC
CASSLVTSGGQETQYF
>TRBJ2-5|NA|NA|TRBV29-1
TGCAGCGCAGGGGCCATGCAAGAGACCCAGTACTTC
CSAGAMQETQYF
>TRBJ2-2|NA|many|TRBV20-1
TGCAGTGCTACAGGGTACACCGGGGAGCTGTTTTTT
CSATGYTGELFF
>TRBJ2-1|NA|NA|TRBV7-8
TGTGCCAGCAGCTTACCTAGTCGCTATCGTCCAGCCTACCAGTTCTTC
CASSLPSRYRPAYQFF
>TRBJ2-1|TRBD2|NA|TRBV5-1
TGCGCCAGCAGCCCGACTAGCGGGGGGGCACCCAATGAGCAGTTCTTC
CASSPTSGGAPNEQFF
>TRBJ2-3|NA|few|TRBV18
TGTGCCAGCTCACCATTCCAGGAGGGAACAGATACGCAGTATTTT
CASSPFQEGTDTQYF
>TRBJ2-5|NA|many|TRBV3-1
TGTGCCAGCAGCCAAGATGGAAGACTCGGGGGAGAAGAGACCCAGTACTTC
CASSQDGRLGGEETQYF
>TRBJ2-3|NA|NA|TRBV2
TGTGCCAGCGGATTTGCCAGGGCCAGCACAGATACGCAGTATTTT
CASGFARASTDTQYF
>TRBJ2-3|TRBD1|many|TRBV6-1
TGTGCCAGCAGACTACAGGGGGCCGGAACAGATACGCAGTATTTT
CASRLQGAGTDTQYF
>TRBJ2-1|NA|many|TRBV7-9
TGTGCCAGCAGCTTAGGGCTCCCGGGACTCTCCTACAATGAGCAGTTCTTC
CASSLGLPGLSYNEQFF
>TRBJ1-1|TRBD1|many|TRBV6-6
TGTGCCAGCAGTCCGGACAGGGCGGGAACTGAAGCTTTCTTT
CASSPDRAGTEAFF
>TRBJ2-2|TRBD1|NA|TRBV7-2
TGTGCCAGCAGCGGAGCCCCAACAGGGGGTGTGCTGTTTTTT
CASSGAPTGGVLFF
>TRBJ2-2|TRBD1|many|TRBV10-3
TGTGCCACCCGGACAGGGGTGAACACCGGGGAGCTGTTTTTT
CATRTGVNTGELFF
>TRBJ2-5|NA|many|TRBV2
TGTGCCAGCAGTGACACCCAAGAGACCCAGTACTTC
CASSDTQETQYF
>TRBJ1-5|NA|many|TRBV19
TGTGCCAGTAGTATCTCGCGGACAGATAGCAATCAGCCCCAGCATTTT
CASSISRTDSNQPQHF
>TRBJ2-7|NA|many|TRBV20-1
TGCAGTGCTAGAAGCAACCCCACCTACGAGCAGTACTTC
CSARSNPTYEQYF
>TRBJ1-2|NA|NA|TRBV6-5
TGTGCCAGCAGTTCCCAGGGAGGCTACACCTTC
CASSSQGGYTF
>TRBJ1-1|NA|many|TRBV7-9
TGTGCCAGCGGGGCCCAACAGAACACTGAAGCTTTCTTT
CASGAQQNTEAFF
>TRBJ2-2|NA|NA|TRBV4-1
TGCGCCAGCAGCCAAGAGCAGGGTGGCACCGGGGAGCTGTTTTTT
CASSQEQGGTGELFF
>TRBJ2-7|NA|few|TRBV18
TGTGCCAGCTCATCAGGAGGGGATGGAGGGGAGCAGTACTTC
CASSSGGDGGEQYF
>TRBJ2-1|NA|many|TRBV11-2
TGTGCCAGCAGCTCCCAGGTCAGTACCTACAATGAGCAGTTCTTC
CASSSQVSTYNEQFF